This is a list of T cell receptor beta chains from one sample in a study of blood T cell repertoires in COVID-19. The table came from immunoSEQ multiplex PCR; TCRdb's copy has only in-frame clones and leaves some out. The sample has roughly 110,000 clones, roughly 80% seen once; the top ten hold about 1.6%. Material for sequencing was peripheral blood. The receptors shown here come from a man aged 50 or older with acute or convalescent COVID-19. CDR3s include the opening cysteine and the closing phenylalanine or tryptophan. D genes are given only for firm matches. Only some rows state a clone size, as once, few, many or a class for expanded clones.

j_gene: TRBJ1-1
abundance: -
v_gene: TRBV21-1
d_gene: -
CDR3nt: TGTGCCAGCAACAAGGGGGCAGAGAACACTGAAGCTTTCTTT
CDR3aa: CASNKGAENTEAFF

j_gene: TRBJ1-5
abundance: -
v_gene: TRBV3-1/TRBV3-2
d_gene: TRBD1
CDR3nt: TGTGCCAGCAGCCGCGGGACAGGGGGGAATCAGCCCCAGCATTTT
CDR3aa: CASSRGTGGNQPQHF

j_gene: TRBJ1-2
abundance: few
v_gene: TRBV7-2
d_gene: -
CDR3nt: TGTGCCAGCAGCGACGGGTTGGCCTCTCTTGGCTACACCTTC
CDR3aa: CASSDGLASLGYTF

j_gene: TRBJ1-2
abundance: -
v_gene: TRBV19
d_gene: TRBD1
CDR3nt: TGTGCCAGTAGGGACAGGGGGCCAAGCGGCTATGGCTACACCTTC
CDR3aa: CASRDRGPSGYGYTF

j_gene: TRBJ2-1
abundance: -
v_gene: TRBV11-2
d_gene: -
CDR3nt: TGTGCCAGCAGCGCACAGGGAAACTCCTACAATGAGCAGTTCTTC
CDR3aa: CASSAQGNSYNEQFF

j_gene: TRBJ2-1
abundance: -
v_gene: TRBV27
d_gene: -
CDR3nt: TGTGCCAGCAGTTTGTCCCGGGGTAGCGCATACAATGAGCAGTTCTTC
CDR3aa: CASSLSRGSAYNEQFF

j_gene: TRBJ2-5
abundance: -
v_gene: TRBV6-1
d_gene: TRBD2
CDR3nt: TGTGCCAGCAGTGAAGAAAGCGGGGGGGCCGAGACCCAGTACTTC
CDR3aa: CASSEESGGAETQYF

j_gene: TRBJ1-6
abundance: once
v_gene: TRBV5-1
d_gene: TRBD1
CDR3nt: TGCGCCAGCAGTTCGGGACAGAGAGATTCACCCCTCCACTTT
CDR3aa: CASSSGQRDSPLHF

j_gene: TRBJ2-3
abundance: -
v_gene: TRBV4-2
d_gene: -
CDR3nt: TGTGCCAGCAGCCAAGTAGCGGCGGGGCGACTCACAGATACGCAGTATTTT
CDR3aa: CASSQVAAGRLTDTQYF

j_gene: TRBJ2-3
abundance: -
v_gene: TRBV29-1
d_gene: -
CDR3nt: TGCAGCGTCCAAACCCGTATGGGGGCTAGCACAGATACGCAGTATTTT
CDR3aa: CSVQTRMGASTDTQYF

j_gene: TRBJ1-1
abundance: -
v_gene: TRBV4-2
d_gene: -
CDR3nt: TGTGCCAGCAGCCAAGGGGCGGGACGGTTAGAAGCTTTCTTT
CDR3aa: CASSQGAGRLEAFF

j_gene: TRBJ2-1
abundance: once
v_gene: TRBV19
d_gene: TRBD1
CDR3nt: TGTGCCAGTAGCATCCGGGCGGGGACAGGGGCGGTCAATGAGCAGTTCTTC
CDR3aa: CASSIRAGTGAVNEQFF

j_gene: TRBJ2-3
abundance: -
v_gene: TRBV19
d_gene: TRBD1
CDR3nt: TGTGCCAGTAGTATCTTAGGACAGGGAAGACACACAGATACGCAGTATTTT
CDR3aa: CASSILGQGRHTDTQYF

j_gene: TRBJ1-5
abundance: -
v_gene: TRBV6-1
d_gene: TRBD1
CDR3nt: TGTGCCAGCAGTGAACCCCCCCAAGGACAGGGTGATCAGCCCCAGCATTTT
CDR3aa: CASSEPPQGQGDQPQHF

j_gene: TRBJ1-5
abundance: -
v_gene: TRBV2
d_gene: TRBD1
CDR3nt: TGTGCCAGCAGTGGACAGGGGGCCTCCCGCCAGCCCCAGCATTTT
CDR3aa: CASSGQGASRQPQHF

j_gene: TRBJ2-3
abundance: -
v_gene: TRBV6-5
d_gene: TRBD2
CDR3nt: TGTGCCAGCAGTTACGGGCGGGGGGACACAGATACGCAGTATTTT
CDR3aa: CASSYGRGDTDTQYF

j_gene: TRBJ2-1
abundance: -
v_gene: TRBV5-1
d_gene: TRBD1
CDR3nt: TGCGCCAGCAGCCTAAGACAGGGCAGCTCCTACAATGAGCAGTTCTTC
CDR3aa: CASSLRQGSSYNEQFF

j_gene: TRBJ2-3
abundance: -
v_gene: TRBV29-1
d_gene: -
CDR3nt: TGCAGCGTGGAACAGGGAACAGATACGCAGTATTTT
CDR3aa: CSVEQGTDTQYF

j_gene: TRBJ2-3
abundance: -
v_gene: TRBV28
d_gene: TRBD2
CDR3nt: TGTGCCAGCAGTTTATCTAGCGGGGGCCAAAGGGATACGCAGTATTTT
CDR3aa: CASSLSSGGQRDTQYF

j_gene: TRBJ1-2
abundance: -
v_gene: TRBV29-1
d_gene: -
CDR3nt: TGCAGCGTTGAGCAGGGTCTTGGCTACACCTTC
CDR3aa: CSVEQGLGYTF

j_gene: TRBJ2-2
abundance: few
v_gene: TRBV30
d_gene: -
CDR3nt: TGTGCCTGGAGTGGGGGAAGGGGCACCGGGGAGCTGTTTTTT
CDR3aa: CAWSGGRGTGELFF

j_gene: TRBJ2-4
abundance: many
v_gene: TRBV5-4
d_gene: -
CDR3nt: TGTGCCAGCAGCTCCTACCTAGCCAAAAACATTCAGTACTTC
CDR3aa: CASSSYLAKNIQYF

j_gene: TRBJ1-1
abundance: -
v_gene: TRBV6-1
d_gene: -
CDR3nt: TGTGCCAGCAGTGATCGAGGCACTGAAGCTTTCTTT
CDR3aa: CASSDRGTEAFF

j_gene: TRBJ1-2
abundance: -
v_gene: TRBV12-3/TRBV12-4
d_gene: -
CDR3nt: TGTGCCAGCAGTCGGACCTCCGGAGGGAGCTACACCTTC
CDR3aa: CASSRTSGGSYTF

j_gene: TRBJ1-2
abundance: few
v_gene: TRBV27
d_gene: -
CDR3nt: TGTGCCAGCAGTTCTATACGGACAGCCTTCTATGGCTACACCTTC
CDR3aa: CASSSIRTAFYGYTF

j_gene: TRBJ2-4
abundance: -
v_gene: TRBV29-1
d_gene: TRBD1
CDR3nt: TGCAGCGTGGGGGGGGACAGGGGTATAACCAAAAACATTCAGTACTTC
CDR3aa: CSVGGDRGITKNIQYF

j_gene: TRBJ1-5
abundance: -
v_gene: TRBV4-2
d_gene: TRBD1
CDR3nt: TGTGCCAGCAGCCAAGTTAACCGGGACAGGAGATTTAACCAGCCCCAGCATTTT
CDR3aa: CASSQVNRDRRFNQPQHF

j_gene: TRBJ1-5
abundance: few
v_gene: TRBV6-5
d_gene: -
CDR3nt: TGTGCCAGCACCTTCAACCCGTCGGGGAATCAGCCCCAGCATTTT
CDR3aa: CASTFNPSGNQPQHF

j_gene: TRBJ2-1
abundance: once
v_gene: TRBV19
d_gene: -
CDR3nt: TGTGCCAGTAGTATGGGGGGACAGATACTCTACAATGAGCAGTTCTTC
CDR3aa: CASSMGGQILYNEQFF

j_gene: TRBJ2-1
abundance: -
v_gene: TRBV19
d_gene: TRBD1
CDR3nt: TGTGCCAGTACTAGGGACAGGGGTTCCTACAATGAGCAGTTCTTC
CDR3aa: CASTRDRGSYNEQFF

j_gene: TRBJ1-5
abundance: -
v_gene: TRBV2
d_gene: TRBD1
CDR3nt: TGTGCCAGCAGTGAAGCCACGGGGACAGGGCCCGGACATTTT
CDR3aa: CASSEATGTGPGHF

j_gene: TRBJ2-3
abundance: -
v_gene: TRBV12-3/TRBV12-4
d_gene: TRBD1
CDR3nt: TGTGCCAGCACCACAGGGGGAAGGAGAGATTTT
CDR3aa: CASTTGGRRDF

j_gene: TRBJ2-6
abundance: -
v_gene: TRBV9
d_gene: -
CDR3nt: TGTGCCAGCAGCGCCGCAGGGGCACCCCTTAGCGGGGCCAACGTCCTGACTTTC
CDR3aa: CASSAAGAPLSGANVLTF

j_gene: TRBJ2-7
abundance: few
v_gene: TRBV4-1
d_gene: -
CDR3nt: TGCGCCAGCAGCCAAGTAGCTTCCGAATGGTACGAGCAGTACTTC
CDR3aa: CASSQVASEWYEQYF

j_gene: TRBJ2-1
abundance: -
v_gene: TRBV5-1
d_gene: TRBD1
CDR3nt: TGCGCCAGCAGCTTCCGGGACAGCTCCTACAATGAGCAGTTCTTC
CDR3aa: CASSFRDSSYNEQFF

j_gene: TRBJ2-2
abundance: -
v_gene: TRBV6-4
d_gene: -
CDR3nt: TGTGCCAGCAGCCTTGAGGGGGTGACCGGGGAGCTGTTTTTT
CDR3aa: CASSLEGVTGELFF

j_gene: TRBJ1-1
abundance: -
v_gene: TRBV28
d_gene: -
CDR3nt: TGTGCCAGCAGTTTCCCCCTCTTAACAGGGCGCCCCATGAACACTGAAGCTTTCTTT
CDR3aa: CASSFPLLTGRPMNTEAFF

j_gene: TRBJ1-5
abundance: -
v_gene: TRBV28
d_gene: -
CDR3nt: TGTGCCAGCAGTTTACGGCAGGGAAGGAATCAGCCCCAGCATTTT
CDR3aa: CASSLRQGRNQPQHF

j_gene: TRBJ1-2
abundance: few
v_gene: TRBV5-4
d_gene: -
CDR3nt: TGTGCCAGCAGCCTGGCGGGAGCTAACTATGGCTACACCTTC
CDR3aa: CASSLAGANYGYTF

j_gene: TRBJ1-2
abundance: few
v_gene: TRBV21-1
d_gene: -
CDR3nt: TGTGCCAGCAGCAAAGTAGGAGGGGACAGGGTTCGATCCCGGCGAAAGAAAGGCTACACCTTC
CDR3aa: CASSKVGGDRVRSRRKKGYTF

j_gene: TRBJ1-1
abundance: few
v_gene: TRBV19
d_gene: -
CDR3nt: TGTGCCAGTAGTATTTTGATTTCGGTGAACACTGAAGCTTTCTTT
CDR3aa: CASSILISVNTEAFF

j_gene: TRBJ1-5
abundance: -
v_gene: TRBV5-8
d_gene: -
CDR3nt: TGTGCCAGCAGCTTTGGGCGGTTGGGGGGTAGAAGCAATCAGCCCCAGCATTTT
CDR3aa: CASSFGRLGGRSNQPQHF